The 3 T cell receptor beta chains below come from one sample, sequenced in a study of T cell clusters in autoimmune cytopenias. TRB was amplified by touch-down multiplex PCR, primer pools A and B combined. TCRdb reprocessed the multiplex PCR reads, with one entry per CDR3 protein and no DNA. This listing includes over 7,500 distinct CDR3 sequences. TRB amplification used 250 ng of peripheral blood genomic DNA. Sequencing was done on a sample of peripheral blood. The receptors shown here come from a human donor with an autoimmune cytopenia or autoimmune hepatitis (not recorded which).

The chain joins TRBV28 to TRBJ2-7; absent DNA, TCRdb's TRBD1 call cannot be checked. Germline loops: CDR1 MDHEN, CDR2 SYDVKM. This CDR3 has 14 residues. CDR3 loop: CASMRDRDSYEQYF.

According to its frequency, this clonotype is medium-sized. The gene calls are TRBV30 and TRBJ1-6. The germline gives CDR1 GTSNPN, CDR2 SVGIG (reference sequence). The CDR3 is 13 amino acids. CDR3 region: CAWSPQLNSPLHF.

This clonotype ranks as medium-sized in terms of frequency. The rearrangement uses TRBV29-1 and TRBJ2-5; TCRdb calls TRBD1, which cannot be checked without DNA. Germline V gene lookup returns CDR1 SQVTM and CDR2 ANQGSEA. This CDR3 comprises 14 residues. The CDR3 loop is CSGRDRGSVETQYF.